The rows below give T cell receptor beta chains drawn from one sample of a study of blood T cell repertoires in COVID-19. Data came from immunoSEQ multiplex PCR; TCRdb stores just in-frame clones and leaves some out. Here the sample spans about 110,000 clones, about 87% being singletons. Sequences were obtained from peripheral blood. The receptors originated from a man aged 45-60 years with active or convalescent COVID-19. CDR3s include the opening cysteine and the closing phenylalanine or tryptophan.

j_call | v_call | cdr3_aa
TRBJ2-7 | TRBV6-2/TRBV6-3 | CASSFPSGHYEQYF
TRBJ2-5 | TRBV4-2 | CASSRAGTSGRLETQYF
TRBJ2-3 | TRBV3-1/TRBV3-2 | CASSYGTSGNDTQYF
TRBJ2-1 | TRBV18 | CASSPRSPSSLTSNEQFF
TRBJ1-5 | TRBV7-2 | CASSWTGRSRNQPQHF
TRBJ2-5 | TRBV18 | CASSPLLAGETQYF
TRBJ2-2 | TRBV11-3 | CASSFKVALGRKNTGELFF
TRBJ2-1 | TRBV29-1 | CSVPSGLDNEQFF
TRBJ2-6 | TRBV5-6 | CASSPRENSGANVLTF
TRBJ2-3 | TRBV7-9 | CASRPFTRGGTDTQYF
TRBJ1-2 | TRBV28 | CASSLAGMVGYTF
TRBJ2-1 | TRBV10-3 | CAISDQRDKGEQFF
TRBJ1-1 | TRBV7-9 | CASSNRTGGDAFF
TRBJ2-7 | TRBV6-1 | CASSEGDRGLEQYF
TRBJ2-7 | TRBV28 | CASRAYEQYF
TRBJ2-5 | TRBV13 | CASSLGLAGDGETQYF
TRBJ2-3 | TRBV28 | CASIQAGGPDTQYF
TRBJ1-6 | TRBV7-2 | CASSLGTGTFNSPLHF
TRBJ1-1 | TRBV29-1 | CSVELQGLMNTEAFF
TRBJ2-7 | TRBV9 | CASSARGGQGYEQYF
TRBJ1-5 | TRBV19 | CASRGGELQPQHF
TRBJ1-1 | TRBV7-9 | CASTEMGPNTEAFF
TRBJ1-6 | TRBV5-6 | CASSWTGTGIWGPLHF
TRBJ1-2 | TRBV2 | CASSAQGSYGYTF